Each of the 30 T cell receptor beta chains below was sequenced from the same sample in a study of cytomegalovirus exposure and HLA in healthy donors. 13 Jbeta primers and 60 Vbeta primers were used for the PCR. Libraries were prepared by immunoSEQ multiplex PCR; TCRdb keeps only in-frame clonotypes and omits some of them. In the table there are tens of thousands of clones, more than 70% of which are singletons. What was sequenced was PBMCs. All receptors come from a male donor in good health and CMV-seropositive.

The gene calls are TRBV6-1 and TRBJ1-1; the match to TRBD1 covers 9 bases. Trimming removed 6 bases from V and 0 bases from J; junction bases left unmatched: 5. Per germline, CDR1 MNHNS and CDR2 SASEGT. The CDR3 has 15 amino acids. Written as DNA, the CDR3 is TGTGCCAGCAGCGCCGGGACAGGGATGAACACTGAAGCTTTCTTT. Protein sequence: CASSAGTGMNTEAFF.

The chain joins TRBV5-1 to TRBJ2-7; 10 bases are a match to TRBD1. CDR1 SGHRS and CDR2 YFSETQ come from the germline V gene. Germline trimming cut 0 bases from V and 7 bases from J; bases unmatched to any gene: 4. The CDR3 has 14 amino acids. The CDR3 region is CASSLGDRGGEQYF. CDR3 DNA: TGCGCCAGCAGCTTGGGGGACAGGGGCGGTGAGCAGTACTTC.

This clone has just a few counts. The chain has TRBV14 and TRBJ2-2, with TRBD1 matching 9 bases. Per the germline V gene, CDR1 is SGHDN and CDR2 is FVKESK. The CDR3 has 16 amino acids. V shed 4 bases, J shed 3 bases, and the junction held 6 bases outside the gene matches. The CDR3 region is CASSPLWTGDTGELFF. CDR3 in DNA: TGTGCCAGCAGCCCGCTGTGGACAGGGGACACCGGGGAGCTGTTTTTT. The full variable domain, its missing parts supplied by reference TRBV14 and TRBJ2-2, is EAGVTQFPSHSVIEKGQTVTLRCDPISGHDNLYWYRRVMGKEIKFLLHFVKESKQDESGMPNNRFLAERTGGTYSTLKVQPAELEDSGVYFCASSPLWTGDTGELFFGEGSRLTVL.

The chain combines TRBV28 with TRBJ2-1, with D unclear. Trimming removed 2 bases from V and 0 bases from J, with 8 bases in between. Germline CDR1 reads MDHEN; CDR2 reads SYDVKM. This CDR3 contains 15 residues. CDR3 protein: CASSLPESSYNEQFF. CDR3 sequence (DNA): TGTGCCAGCAGTTTACCAGAAAGCTCCTACAATGAGCAGTTCTTC.

The chain links TRBV5-4 to TRBJ2-5; 16 bases are a match to TRBD2. Losses at the gene ends were 2 bases for V and 5 bases for J; bases not matched to a gene: 12. CDR1 SGHNT and CDR2 YYREEE come from the germline V gene (reference sequence). CDR3 size: 19 residues. Here the CDR3 reads CASSFPGTSGRAVEETQYF. DNA for the CDR3: TGTGCCAGCAGCTTTCCCGGGACTAGCGGGAGGGCCGTCGAGGAGACCCAGTACTTC. The full variable domain, completed using reference TRBV5-4 and TRBJ2-5, is ETGVTQSPTHLIKTRGQQVTLRCSSQSGHNTVSWYQQALGQGPQFIFQYYREEENGRGNFPPRFSGLQFPNYSSELNVNALELDDSALYLCASSFPGTSGRAVEETQYFGPGTRLLVL.

The V gene is TRBV6-5, the J gene TRBJ2-7, with D possibly matching TRBD1 (6 bases). V was cut by 5 bases and J by 2 bases, with 13 bases left in between. CDR1 and CDR2 from the germline V gene are MNHEY and SVGAGI. The CDR3 runs to 14 residues. DNA for the CDR3: TGTGCCAGCAGTCCGCTTGACAGGCCCTACGAGCAGTACTTC. Its translation is CASSPLDRPYEQYF.

The V and J genes are TRBV7-9 and TRBJ1-6, with 8 bases fitting TRBD1. The V gene's germline CDR1 is SEHNR and CDR2 FQNEAQ (reference sequence). J lost 11 bases, V lost 5 bases, and 5 bases had no gene match. The CDR3 has 13 residues. CDR3 coding DNA: TGTGCCAGCAGCCAGGGACAGGTGGCACCCCTCCACTTT. Translating it yields CASSQGQVAPLHF.

The V gene is TRBV5-6, the J gene TRBJ1-4; 7 bases agree with TRBD1. There are 15 residues in the CDR3. After removal of 1 base from V and 8 bases from J, the junction contained 8 bases not matched to a gene. Germline CDR1 and CDR2: SGHDT and YYEEEE. This CDR3 is CASSLIWTGEEKLFF. The CDR3 region has the DNA TGTGCCAGCAGCTTGATTTGGACAGGAGAGGAAAAACTGTTTTTT.

The V call is TRBV7-2, the J call TRBJ2-5; tentatively, D is TRBD2 (7 bases). CDR1 is SGHTA, CDR2 FQGNSA, per germline. V lost 1 base, J lost 5 bases, and 14 bases lay in between. The CDR3 runs to 15 residues. Written as DNA, the CDR3 is TGTGCCAGCAGCTTAGGCGGGGGCTGGGGGGAGACCCAGTACTTC. It yields the protein CASSLGGGWGETQYF. Combining the CDR3 with reference TRBV7-2 and TRBJ2-5 gives the whole variable domain GAGVSQSPSNKVTEKGKDVELRCDPISGHTALYWYRQSLGQGLEFLIYFQGNSAPDKSGLPSDRFSAERTGGSVSTLTIQRTQQEDSAVYLCASSLGGGWGETQYFGPGTRLLVL.

This clone was recorded once. The chain has TRBV25-1 and TRBJ1-2; 9 nucleotides agree with TRBD1. This CDR3 region has 15 residues. V shed 1 base and J 4 bases; nucleotides not matched to a gene: 4. Per the germline V gene, CDR1 is MGHDK and CDR2 is SYGVNS. The DNA of the CDR3 is TGTGCCAGCAGTGAATCCGGGACAGGGCTCTATGGCTACACCTTC. Amino acid sequence: CASSESGTGLYGYTF.

This clone was recorded only once. In DNA, the CDR3 is TGTGCCAGTAGTATTGGTGGACAGGGGAGTTCACCCCTCCACTTT. Protein product: CASSIGGQGSSPLHF. This chain uses TRBV19 with TRBJ1-6, with 9 bases fitting TRBD1. With V trimmed by 3 bases and J by 9 bases, 6 bases remained unmatched. CDR3 length: 15 residues. Germline CDR1 LNHDA, CDR2 SQIVND (reference sequence).

This clone was seen once. The CDR3 DNA sequence: TGCGCCAGCAGCTTGCCCGAGACAGCGCCGAGCACAGATACGCAGTATTTT. Its protein is CASSLPETAPSTDTQYF. The gene calls are TRBV5-1 and TRBJ2-3; D is perhaps TRBD1 (5 bases). Germline CDR1 reads SGHRS; CDR2 reads YFSETQ. CDR3 length: 17 residues. V was pared by 1 base and J by 0 bases, with 15 bases between.

V and J are TRBV7-2 and TRBJ2-1; D might be TRBD1 (7 bases). V was cut by 4 bases and J by 6 bases, with 16 bases left in between. Germline V gene sequence: CDR1 SGHTA, CDR2 FQGNSA. This CDR3 is 15 amino acids long. As DNA, the CDR3 is TGTGCCAGCAGCTCATATCAGGGGGGCCCCAATGAGCAGTTCTTC. This encodes CASSSYQGGPNEQFF.

The rearrangement joins TRBV7-2 to TRBJ1-5; 7 positions match TRBD1. CDR3 length: 16 residues. Germline assignment: CDR1 SGHTA and CDR2 FQGNSA. V was clipped by 5 bases and J by 0 bases; unmatched bases: 7. CDR3 DNA sequence: TGTGCCAGCAGCCAACGGACAGGCTATAGCAATCAGCCCCAGCATTTT. It specifies CASSQRTGYSNQPQHF. The full variable domain, its missing parts supplied by reference TRBV7-2 and TRBJ1-5, is GAGVSQSPSNKVTEKGKDVELRCDPISGHTALYWYRQSLGQGLEFLIYFQGNSAPDKSGLPSDRFSAERTGGSVSTLTIQRTQQEDSAVYLCASSQRTGYSNQPQHFGDGTRLSIL.

The DNA of the CDR3 is TGTGCCAGCAGCTTTATTGGGACTAACACCGGGGAGCTGTTTTTT. It translates to CASSFIGTNTGELFF. The rearrangement joins TRBV5-5 to TRBJ2-2; possibly TRBD2 for D (6 bases). CDR1 is SGHKS and CDR2 is YYEKEE in the germline V gene (reference sequence). The ends were cut back, 2 bases at V and 2 bases at J, with 10 bases in the middle. The length of the CDR3 is 15 residues.

The chain carries TRBV28 and TRBJ1-2; D is unclear. V lost 5 bases, J lost 6 bases, and 13 bases lay in between. CDR1 is MDHEN and CDR2 is SYDVKM in the germline V gene. The CDR3 runs 13 residues. The CDR3 DNA reads as TGTGCCAGCAGTGTCCCCTCGGGGAATGGCTACACCTTC. It specifies CASSVPSGNGYTF.

This clone was counted a single time. V and J are TRBV30 and TRBJ2-2; the D is unclear. Trimming left V 0 bases short and J 5 bases short, with 10 bases between. The CDR3 is 14 amino acids. The V gene's germline CDR1 is GTSNPN and CDR2 SVGIG (reference sequence). CDR3 region: CAWSVLSATGELFF. CDR3 bases: TGTGCCTGGAGTGTACTGAGCGCGACCGGGGAGCTGTTTTTT.

The CDR3 nucleotides are TGTGCCAGTAGTGCTTTAACCGGGCCCCGGAGGGAAAAACTGTTTTTT. Translating it yields CASSALTGPRREKLFF. This sequence joins TRBV19 and TRBJ1-4; no clear D gene. CDR3 length: 16 amino acids. Per the germline V gene, CDR1 is LNHDA and CDR2 is SQIVND (reference sequence). The ends were cut back, 5 bases at V and 8 bases at J, with 21 bases in the middle.

V and J are TRBV4-1 and TRBJ2-5; a weak D match, TRBD2 (7 bases). The DNA end is more similar to TRBJ2-7, so the J call may be wrong. The CDR3 consists of 15 residues. In germline, CDR1 is MGHRA, CDR2 YSYEKL. CDR3 in amino acids: CASSQEGGLSYEQYF. CDR3 in DNA: TGCGCCAGCAGCCAAGAAGGGGGACTATCCTACGAGCAGTACTTC.

The rearrangement links TRBV5-6 to TRBJ2-1, with TRBD2 as a possible D gene (7 bases). The CDR3 is made up of 15 amino acids. Germline assignment: CDR1 SGHDT and CDR2 YYEEEE. Trimming removed 0 bases from V and 10 bases from J, with 17 bases in between. The DNA for the CDR3 is TGTGCCAGCAGCTTGGAAGGACGGGGGGCTCTGGAGCAGTTCTTC. This translates into CASSLEGRGALEQFF.

The rearrangement uses TRBV5-1 and TRBJ2-4; maybe TRBD2 (6 bases). The germline V gene encodes CDR1 SGHRS and CDR2 YFSETQ. V was cut by 1 base and J by 9 bases, with 11 bases left in between. There are 13 residues in the CDR3. The DNA of the CDR3 is TGCGCCAGCAGCTTGCAGGTGGGGGGCATTCAGTACTTC. It translates to CASSLQVGGIQYF.

The chain joins TRBV28 to TRBJ1-6; maybe TRBD1 (6 bases). The CDR3 runs to 15 residues. The V end was cut by 5 bases, the J end by 7 bases, with 15 bases between. The germline V gene encodes CDR1 MDHEN and CDR2 SYDVKM. The CDR3 loop reads CASSRGGARNSPLHF. Written as DNA, the CDR3 is TGTGCCAGCAGTCGGGGGGGGGCGCGAAATTCACCCCTCCACTTT.

This clone has a handful of counts. V gene TRBV6-5 combines with J gene TRBJ2-5; 9 bases align to TRBD1. CDR1 and CDR2 from the germline V gene are MNHEY and SVGAGI. Trimming took 6 bases from V and 4 from J; bases not matched to a gene: 6. The CDR3 sequence is 14 residues long. DNA for the CDR3: TGTGCCAGCAGCCAGGACAGGGGAACAGAGACCCAGTACTTC. Protein sequence: CASSQDRGTETQYF.

This chain joins TRBV27 and TRBJ1-2; D gene ambiguous. This CDR3 region has 14 residues. The germline CDR1 and CDR2 sequences are MNHEY and SMNVEV (reference sequence). V lost 2 bases and J 4 bases, leaving 11 bases between the germline ends. CDR3 region: CASSLVGEAYGYTF. In DNA form, the CDR3 reads TGTGCCAGCAGTTTAGTGGGTGAGGCCTATGGCTACACCTTC.

On this clone: This CDR3 is also generated by other DNA sequences in the sample. This chain connects TRBV18 to TRBJ1-1, with 9 bases matching TRBD1. This CDR3 has 14 residues. The ends lost 4 bases at V and 2 bases at J; junction bases unmatched: 2. Germline V gives CDR1 KGHSH, CDR2 LQKENI. This chain's CDR3 is CASSRGQGNTEAFF. The CDR3 DNA follows: TGTGCCAGCTCACGGGGACAGGGAAACACTGAAGCTTTCTTT.

The chain combines TRBV7-3 with TRBJ2-3; D is perhaps TRBD2 (6 bases). CDR3 size: 16 residues. The germline V gene encodes CDR1 SGHTA and CDR2 FQGTGA. V lost 2 bases to trimming and J lost 6 bases, with 18 bases between them. CDR3 protein: CASSLLFMGSGDTQYF. Written as DNA, the CDR3 is TGTGCCAGCAGCTTATTGTTTATGGGGAGCGGGGATACGCAGTATTTT.

The chain employs TRBV27 and TRBJ2-1; a possible D gene is TRBD2 (6 bases). This CDR3 spans 14 amino acids. Trimming pared 3 bases from V and 6 bases from J, leaving 12 bases between. Germline assignment: CDR1 MNHEY and CDR2 SMNVEV (reference sequence). The CDR3 protein is CASSFLDGSNEQFF. CDR3 nucleotide sequence: TGTGCCAGCAGTTTCCTCGACGGGAGCAATGAGCAGTTCTTC.

The chain is built from TRBV11-2 and TRBJ2-7; D is possibly TRBD1 (6 bases). CDR3 size: 14 residues. Trimming removed 5 bases from V and 6 bases from J, with 17 bases in between. Germline V gene sequence: CDR1 SGHAT, CDR2 FQNNGV. Here the CDR3 DNA reads TGTGCCAGCAGCGTACAGGGCGCCGGCTTCGAGCAGTACTTC. Amino acids: CASSVQGAGFEQYF.

V usage is TRBV5-1 and J usage is TRBJ2-2; the D is unclear. The CDR3 spans 13 residues. Deletions cut 1 base from V and 4 bases from J, with 5 bases between. CDR1 is SGHRS and CDR2 is YFSETQ in the germline V gene. CDR3 DNA sequence: TGCGCCAGCAGCTTGTCAGGCACCGGGGAGCTGTTTTTT. It translates to CASSLSGTGELFF.

The chain recombines TRBV19 with TRBJ1-1, with no clear D. This CDR3 spans 15 amino acids. Germline assignment: CDR1 LNHDA and CDR2 SQIVND (reference sequence). Trimming left V 7 bases short and J 2 bases short, with 17 bases between. This chain's CDR3 is CASTPGGPRNTEAFF. As DNA, the CDR3 is TGTGCCAGTACTCCGGGCGGGCCGAGAAACACTGAAGCTTTCTTT.